This T cell receptor (beta chain) appears in the sequencing data of a study of T cells in localized non-small cell lung cancer. Study-wide findings and caveats: When the top 100 tumor clones were examined, a median around 61 of them also appeared in the adjacent lung, which was paired and uninvolved. Longer overall survival was associated with a higher density of T cells in the blood. There was higher T cell clonality in uninvolved adjacent lung than in tumor, and it was highest there.

Clones were sequenced by immunoSEQ multiplex PCR, and TCRdb holds only the in-frame ones, with some missing. The sample gives roughly 38,000 clones, over 80% of which show up once; roughly 2.5% is in the top ten. Trimming took 2 bases from V and 4 from J, leaving 8 bases between them. In germline, CDR1 is MNHEY, CDR2 SMNVEV (reference sequence). CDR3 length: 14 residues. Note on this clone: Its antigen is not known.

This sequence originates from a woman aged 40-75 years with stage I lung adenocarcinoma. The sample here was peripheral blood, taken before any cancer treatment. The V call is TRBV27, the J call TRBJ2-2, with D perhaps given as TRBD1 or TRBD2 (5 bases each). The CDR3 loop is CASSLLGTTGELFF. The CDR3 nucleotides are TGTGCCAGCAGTTTACTAGGGACCACCGGGGAGCTGTTTTTT.